What follows are 26 T cell receptor beta chains derived from one specimen sequenced in a study of T cells in Graves' hyperthyroidism and ophthalmopathy. Amplification targeted TCR beta CDR3 regions from RNA transcripts. Researchers ran a first-round RT-PCR on the TCR CDR3 using the HTBI primer set. TCRdb re-analysed the multiplex PCR reads in MiXCR, keeping a single row per CDR3 protein. The sample lists about 840,000 distinct CDR3 sequences, 38% occurring once. The sample comprised blood. Receptor source: a man younger than 30 with Graves' hyperthyroidism.

This clonotype was observed at least ten times. The chain joins TRBV15 to TRBJ2-7; no definite D call. The germline gives CDR1 LNHNV, CDR2 YYDKDF (reference sequence). V dropped 0 bases and J dropped 7 bases, with 10 bases sitting between them. This CDR3 is 13 amino acids long. Written as DNA, the CDR3 is TGTGCCACCAGCAGAGAAGTCGCGCGGGAGCAGTACTTC. Translating gives CATSREVAREQYF. Variable domain in full (rest from reference TRBV15 and TRBJ2-7): DAMVIQNPRYQVTQFGKPVTLSCSQTLNHNVMYWYQQKSSQAPKLLFHYYDKDFNNEADTPDNFQSRRPNTSFCFLDIRSPGLGDTAMYLCATSREVAREQYFGPGTRLTVT.

This chain links TRBV28 with TRBJ2-7, with TRBD2 matching 11 bases. The CDR3 contains 15 residues. Germline CDR1 reads MDHEN; CDR2 reads SYDVKM. V lost 2 bases to trimming and J lost 8 bases; unmatched junction nucleotides: 8. The CDR3 reads CASSLPTSGRGKQYF. CDR3 bases: TGTGCCAGCAGTTTACCCACTAGCGGGAGAGGAAAGCAGTACTTC.

This clonotype was seen a handful of times. The J gene is TRBJ2-2, the V gene TRBV20-1; no reliable D call. V dropped 3 bases and J dropped 0 bases, with 5 bases sitting between them. Germline CDR1 and CDR2: DFQATT and SNEGSKA (reference sequence). This CDR3 has 13 residues. The CDR3 coding sequence is TGCAGTGCTAGGTGGCCGAACACCGGGGAGCTGTTTTTT. It encodes CSARWPNTGELFF.

The sample holds a few counts of this clonotype. The V and J genes are TRBV9 and TRBJ2-7, with TRBD2 matching over 10 bases. Losses at the gene ends were 0 bases for V and 5 bases for J; bases not matched to a gene: 8. Germline CDR1 is SGDLS and CDR2 is YYNGEE. This CDR3 region has 16 residues. CDR3 region: CASSVAPSGRGDEQYF. DNA of the CDR3: TGTGCCAGCAGCGTAGCTCCTAGCGGGAGAGGAGACGAGCAGTACTTC.

This clonotype has ten or more counts. The V call is TRBV10-3, the J call TRBJ2-5; D may match TRBD1 or TRBD2 (5 bases each). This CDR3 has 13 amino acids. The V and J ends lost 6 bases and 4 bases respectively, with 12 bases between them. Germline CDR1 and CDR2: ENHRY and SYGVKD. The CDR3 DNA is TGTGCCATCAGGAGGGACGGGCTAGAGACCCAGTACTTC. This encodes CAIRRDGLETQYF.

CDR3 sequence (DNA): TGTGCCAGCAGCTTAGCGATTGGGCCTTATAATGAAAAACTGTTTTTT. Its protein is CASSLAIGPYNEKLFF. J is TRBJ1-4 and V is TRBV7-2; D unresolved. This CDR3 is built from 16 residues. Trimming removed 0 bases at V and 4 bases at J, with 12 bases between. The germline V gene encodes CDR1 SGHTA and CDR2 FQGNSA. The full variable domain, in which reference TRBV7-2 and TRBJ1-4 provide the parts outside the CDR3, is GAGVSQSPSNKVTEKGKDVELRCDPISGHTALYWYRQSLGQGLEFLIYFQGNSAPDKSGLPSDRFSAERTGGSVSTLTIQRTQQEDSAVYLCASSLAIGPYNEKLFFGSGTQLSVL.

The chain carries TRBV2 and TRBJ2-2; the D call may be TRBD1 or TRBD2 (5 bases each). Germline CDR1 is SNHLY and CDR2 is FYNNEI. The CDR3 covers 14 residues. V lost 7 bases and J 6 bases, leaving 15 bases between the germline ends. The chain's CDR3 is CASILVGGSGELFF. The DNA for the CDR3 is TGTGCCAGCATCCTTGTTGGGGGTTCCGGGGAGCTGTTTTTT.

This clonotype has a handful of counts. This chain joins TRBV7-9 and TRBJ2-7; 11 bases are a match to TRBD2. The trim removed 5 bases at V and 5 bases at J, leaving 11 bases unmatched. The V gene's germline CDR1 is SEHNR and CDR2 FQNEAQ (reference sequence). The CDR3 totals 16 residues. CDR3 coding DNA: TGTGCCAGCAGCCAAGGAGCGCTAGCGGGAGGCCACGAGCAGTACTTC. It encodes CASSQGALAGGHEQYF. The full variable domain, rest sourced from reference TRBV7-9 and TRBJ2-7, is DTGVSQNPRHKITKRGQNVTFRCDPISEHNRLYWYRQTLGQGPEFLTYFQNEAQLEKSRLLSDRFSAERPKGSFSTLEIQRTEQGDSAMYLCASSQGALAGGHEQYFGPGTRLTVT.

This chain connects TRBV20-1 to TRBJ1-4, with 9 bases fitting TRBD1. From germline, CDR1 is DFQATT and CDR2 SNEGSKA (reference sequence). The CDR3 consists of 14 residues. The junction had 4 bases not matched to a gene; V was cut back by 3 bases and J by 5 bases. The CDR3 reads CSARWTGENEKLFF. Written as DNA, the CDR3 is TGCAGTGCTAGGTGGACAGGGGAAAATGAAAAACTGTTTTTT.

This clonotype was counted ten times or more. The chain carries TRBV29-1 and TRBJ1-1; D is possibly TRBD1 (5 bases). V shed 6 bases and J shed 2 bases, with 13 bases lying between them. This CDR3 is 13 amino acids long. Germline V gene lookup returns CDR1 SQVTM and CDR2 ANQGSEA. The CDR3 protein is CSVGEGVNTEAFF. The DNA for the CDR3 is TGCAGCGTGGGGGAAGGGGTCAACACTGAAGCTTTCTTT.

The rearrangement uses TRBV25-1 and TRBJ1-6, with D possibly being TRBD1 (5 bases). Germline CDR1 and CDR2: MGHDK and SYGVNS. Deletions cut 5 bases from V and 8 bases from J, with 16 bases between. CDR3 length: 15 residues. In nucleotides, the CDR3 is TGTGCCAGCAGTCCGCGGACAAAATTGGATTCACCCCTCCACTTT. Protein sequence: CASSPRTKLDSPLHF.

V usage is TRBV10-3 and J usage is TRBJ1-5, with 9 bases aligning to TRBD1. The germline V gene encodes CDR1 ENHRY and CDR2 SYGVKD. Losses at the gene ends were 10 bases for V and 3 bases for J; bases not matched to a gene: 7. The CDR3 length is 14 residues. CDR3 coding DNA: TGTGCCACCGGGACAGGGTATGACAATCAGCCCCAGCATTTT. The encoded protein is CATGTGYDNQPQHF.

This clonotype showed up just a few times. V usage is TRBV7-9 and J usage is TRBJ1-2; D is possibly TRBD1 (6 bases). CDR1 is SEHNR and CDR2 is FQNEAQ in the germline V gene (reference sequence). The V end lost 5 bases, the J end lost 4 bases, and 20 bases lay between the germline ends. The CDR3 loop spans 16 amino acids. CDR3 sequence: CASSPEGVAGGYGYTF. Written as DNA, the CDR3 is TGTGCCAGCAGCCCGGAGGGGGTGGCAGGAGGCTATGGCTACACCTTC.

The chain recombines TRBV7-3 with TRBJ1-4, with D uncertain. V was clipped by 1 base and J by 6 bases, with 12 bases between them. CDR1 and CDR2 from the germline V gene are SGHTA and FQGTGA. CDR3 size: 15 residues. In nucleotides, the CDR3 is TGTGCCAGCAGCTTAATAGGACGGCTTCATGAAAAACTGTTTTTT. Translated, it gives CASSLIGRLHEKLFF.

This rearrangement joins TRBV5-1 to TRBJ1-2; TRBD1 agrees at 7 bases. This CDR3 has 15 amino acids. The V segment lost 3 bases and the J segment 3 bases; nucleotides outside the gene matches: 8. Germline V gene data show CDR1 as SGHRS and CDR2 as YFSETQ. CDR3 sequence: CASSWDRDPHYGYTF. CDR3 coding DNA: TGCGCCAGCAGCTGGGACAGAGACCCACACTATGGCTACACCTTC.

Points on this clonotype: This may stem from a read error, because a much larger clone lies one nucleotide away. The rearrangement joins TRBV7-8 to TRBJ1-2; perhaps TRBD1 as D (5 bases). V shed 1 base and J shed 5 bases, with 11 bases lying between them. This CDR3 contains 14 residues. Germline lookup yields CDR1 SGHVS and CDR2 FQNEAQ. The CDR3 sequence is CASSLVRGAYGYTF. CDR3 nucleotide sequence: TGTGCCAGCAGCTTAGTACGAGGGGCTTATGGCTACACCTTC.

The genes are TRBV5-6 and TRBJ1-6, with D unresolved. Germline V gene data show CDR1 as SGHDT and CDR2 as YYEEEE. V lost 0 bases and J lost 6, with 7 bases in between. The CDR3 length is 14 residues. The CDR3 region is CASSLEVINSPLHF. CDR3 coding DNA: TGTGCCAGCAGCTTGGAAGTAATTAATTCACCCCTCCACTTT.

This rearrangement joins TRBV19 to TRBJ1-5; no clear D. The CDR3 loop spans 14 amino acids. V was clipped by 10 bases and J by 4 bases, with 17 bases between them. Germline CDR1 LNHDA, CDR2 SQIVND (reference sequence). The DNA of the CDR3 is TGTGCCACAACCCCGGGGAGTACTAATCAGCCCCAGCATTTT. The encoded protein is CATTPGSTNQPQHF. The full variable domain, with the rest looked up from reference TRBV19 and TRBJ1-5, is DGGITQSPKYLFRKEGQNVTLSCEQNLNHDAMYWYRQDPGQGLRLIYYSQIVNDFQKGDIAEGYSVSREKKESFPLTVTSAQKNPTAFYLCATTPGSTNQPQHFGDGTRLSIL.

This chain connects TRBV5-1 to TRBJ1-1; no firm D call. Trimming took off 0 bases at V and 1 base at J, with 7 bases between the two ends. Germline lookup yields CDR1 SGHRS and CDR2 YFSETQ. This CDR3 has 14 amino acids. This chain's CDR3 is CASSLVQTNTEAFF. The CDR3 bases are TGCGCCAGCAGCTTGGTTCAGACGAACACTGAAGCTTTCTTT.

This clonotype was detected ten times or more. The rearrangement uses TRBV9 and TRBJ1-6; 9 bases map to TRBD1. J lost 8 bases, V lost 4 bases, and 4 bases had no gene match. Per the germline V gene, CDR1 is SGDLS and CDR2 is YYNGEE. There are 14 residues in the CDR3. The CDR3 sequence is CASSSGTGYSPLHF. CDR3 in DNA: TGTGCCAGCAGCTCCGGGACAGGGTATTCACCCCTCCACTTT.

The V gene is TRBV25-1, the J gene TRBJ2-7, with unresolved D. The CDR3 covers 11 residues. The germline V gene has CDR1 MGHDK and CDR2 SYGVNS. The CDR3 DNA reads as TGTCCCGCGACGGAAACCTACGAGCAGTACTTC. Its translation is CPATETYEQYF.

The chain joins TRBV15 to TRBJ2-6; TRBD1 agrees at 10 bases. This CDR3 has 19 residues. Germline CDR1 reads LNHNV; CDR2 reads YYDKDF (reference sequence). The V and J ends lost 0 bases and 2 bases, in that order; junction bases with no gene match: 7. The CDR3 DNA is TGTGCCACCAGCAGAGATCGAGTGACAGGGGGCGCTGGGGCCAACGTCCTGACTTTC. Translated, it gives CATSRDRVTGGAGANVLTF.

This clonotype was counted a few times. Its ends do not fully match the called genes, so a read error is possible. The chain employs TRBV7-2 and TRBJ2-7, with TRBD2 matching over 8 bases. CDR1 and CDR2 (germline): SGHTA, FQGNSA. CDR3 length: 15 amino acids. DNA of the CDR3: TGCGCCAGCAGCCATCGAGCGGGAGCCACCTACGAGCAGTACTTC. It specifies CASSHRAGATYEQYF.

This clonotype was seen only a few times. The chain is built from TRBV7-2 and TRBJ2-2; D unresolved. Germline-derived CDR1 and CDR2 are SGHTA and FQGNSA. The CDR3 loop spans 13 amino acids. V gave up 1 base and J gave up 6 bases, with 6 bases separating them. The CDR3 sequence: CASSLVTPGELFF. CDR3 sequence (DNA): TGTGCCAGCAGCTTAGTCACACCCGGGGAGCTGTTTTTT. The complete variable domain, with remaining parts taken from reference TRBV7-2 and TRBJ2-2, reads GAGVSQSPSNKVTEKGKDVELRCDPISGHTALYWYRQSLGQGLEFLIYFQGNSAPDKSGLPSDRFSAERTGGSVSTLTIQRTQQEDSAVYLCASSLVTPGELFFGEGSRLTVL.

The chain recombines TRBV28 with TRBJ2-5; D remains ambiguous. The CDR3 consists of 13 residues. Germline lookup yields CDR1 MDHEN and CDR2 SYDVKM. Trimming cost V 2 bases and J 5 bases, with 9 bases left between them. This CDR3 is CASSLDPWETQYF. The CDR3 nucleotides are TGTGCCAGCAGTTTAGATCCCTGGGAGACCCAGTACTTC.

This clonotype has a handful of counts. The rearrangement links TRBV13 to TRBJ1-1, with 9 positions matching TRBD1. The length of the CDR3 is 17 residues. The germline V gene encodes CDR1 PRHDT and CDR2 FYEKMQ (reference sequence). V was pared by 2 bases and J by 3 bases, with 10 bases of the junction left unmatched. CDR3 DNA sequence: TGTGCCAGCAGCTTACTTTGGGACAGGGATTGGGACACTGAAGCTTTCTTT. It specifies CASSLLWDRDWDTEAFF.